This T cell receptor (beta chain) was obtained from a study of T cells after yellow fever vaccination. TCRdb ran MiXCR on the 5' RACE reads and lists one entry per CDR3 protein. The data show about 69,000 distinct CDR3 sequences, under 6.5% seen once. Study outcomes and limitations: Peaking on day 5 versus 15, the secondary response was faster but weaker. Post-booster repertoires contained most primary-vaccination clones again (roughly 96% CD4, 88% CD8).

V lost 3 bases to trimming and J lost 1 base, with 16 bases between them. CDR3 length: 17 amino acids. From germline, CDR1 is LGHNA and CDR2 YNFKEQ. This clonotype was observed at least ten times. As yet, its antigen is unknown. This chain joins TRBV4-2 and TRBJ2-1; tentative D call: TRBD1 (5 bases). Sequences were derived from CD4+ T cells sorted from PBMCs, sampled roughly 14 days after the first yellow fever vaccination. This receptor was obtained from a man between 18 and 35 years old who received the YFV17D yellow fever vaccine. CDR3 sequence (DNA): TGTGCCAGCAGCCATTCTCCGACAGTCCAATCCTACAATGAGCAGTTCTTC. This sequence encodes CASSHSPTVQSYNEQFF.